This T cell receptor (beta chain) was captured by sequencing in a study of T cell clonotyping in hematopoietic cell transplantation (dated by TCRdb to the early 2020s). Study-level background: A total of 130 to 150 blood samples were collected in the study from roughly 33 consecutive transplant recipients and their related donors. Recruitment of patients ran from 2015 to early 2017, and follow-up continued until September 2020 or until death. Study-wide findings and limitations: The sample size was limited, and because cells were not sorted, the contributions of CD4 and CD8 repertoires could not be separated. Recipient repertoires showed only a small fraction of overlap with donor repertoires, and over 97% appeared de novo at the given depth. After transplant, TCR diversity in recipients dropped, and pathologically expanded clonotypes climbed progressively between day 30 and day 180. Donor and pretransplant recipient Inverse Simpson Index values predicted broader posttransplant TCR repertoire diversity.

In regard to this clone: What antigen it recognizes has not been identified. Base qualities are not at hand, and no much larger clone is one base apart.

The label giving this sample's time point can be read as: 30 days after allo-HCT. Blood from recipients was drawn about 28 days before transplant and again at days 30, 100 and 180 after transplant. Nuclei Lysis Solution was used to extract genomic DNA from fresh or cryopreserved unfractionated peripheral blood mononuclear cells. V sheds 7 bases and J sheds 0 bases, leaving 12 bases between their ends. Inclusive of the bounding cysteine and phenylalanine, the CDR3 is 14 residues long. The kept DNA is CDR3 alone, 42 bases in frame from the first base. CDR1 and CDR2, looked up from the germline V gene, are SGHTA and FQGNSA. With the immunoSEQ assay, which is a bias-controlled multiplex PCR relying on V- and J-specific primers, TCR beta CDR3 regions were amplified from genomic DNA. In a second PCR step, a proprietary barcode and Illumina adapter sequences were attached to the CDR3 amplicons. An Illumina MiSeq instrument was used to sequence the CDR3 libraries. The source study handled its data this way. Export and quality control were handled in immunoSEQ Analyzer 3.0, while downstream analyses relied on R Bioconductor and Immunarch. Only productive rearrangements within the normalized downsampled data set were used in the calculation of repertoire metrics. In the normalized cohort, clonotypes with more than 5 templates were defined as pathologically expanded. The Inverse Simpson Index served as the measure of repertoire diversity. The non-normalized data set was used for CMV-specificity analyses so that all clonotypes could be captured. TCRdb limited this immuneACCESS table to in-frame rearrangements with V and J called. A share of clones is missing; checked studies link under half to unresolved V genes, and the rest is unexplained. Clone size and V and J calls were adopted from that table, with D and trimming inferred from the DNA. The sample has about 11,000 clones on record, about half of them singletons. The ten largest clones add up to less than 10% of the sample.

The clonotype originates from a male patient aged 45 to 59 who had an allogeneic stem cell transplant from an unrelated donor, so the T cells may come from the graft donor. Some clones in this sample may be carry-over from other donors' samples. The V and J segments used are TRBV7-2 and TRBJ1-1; the D segment cannot be called with confidence. This material consisted of PBMCs, taken 30 days after allogeneic stem cell transplant. The DNA sequence is given as TGTGCCAGCAACGGGGTAATGATGAACACTGAAGCTTTCTTT. This translates into CASNGVMMNTEAFF.